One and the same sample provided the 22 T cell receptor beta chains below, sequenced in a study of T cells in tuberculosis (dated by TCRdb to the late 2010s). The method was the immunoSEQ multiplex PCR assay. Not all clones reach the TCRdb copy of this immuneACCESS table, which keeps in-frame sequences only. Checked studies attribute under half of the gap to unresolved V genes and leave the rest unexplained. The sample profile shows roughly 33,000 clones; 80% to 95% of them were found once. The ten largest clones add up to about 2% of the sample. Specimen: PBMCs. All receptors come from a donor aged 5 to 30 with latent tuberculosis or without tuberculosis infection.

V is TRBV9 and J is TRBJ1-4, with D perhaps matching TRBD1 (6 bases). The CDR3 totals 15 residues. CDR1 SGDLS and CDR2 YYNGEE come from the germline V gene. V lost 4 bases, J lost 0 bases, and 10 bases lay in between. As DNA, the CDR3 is TGTGCCAGCAGCTTTGGGACAACAACTAATGAAAAACTGTTTTTT. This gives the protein CASSFGTTTNEKLFF.

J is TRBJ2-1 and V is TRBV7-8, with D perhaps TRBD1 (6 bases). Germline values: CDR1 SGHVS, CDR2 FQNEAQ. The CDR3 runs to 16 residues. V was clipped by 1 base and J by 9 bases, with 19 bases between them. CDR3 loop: CASSLVRQILQGEQFF. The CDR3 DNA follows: TGTGCCAGCAGCTTAGTCAGACAGATCCTACAGGGTGAGCAGTTCTTC.

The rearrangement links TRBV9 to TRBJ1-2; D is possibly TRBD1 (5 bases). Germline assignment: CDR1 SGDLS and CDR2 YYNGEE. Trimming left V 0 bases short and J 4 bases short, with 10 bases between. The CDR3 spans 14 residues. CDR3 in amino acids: CASSVGAGPYGYTF. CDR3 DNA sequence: TGTGCCAGCAGCGTAGGTGCGGGACCCTATGGCTACACCTTC.

The CDR3 DNA reads as TGTGCCAGCAGCTTCGACAGGGAAGGGCACGAGCAGTACTTC. It translates to CASSFDREGHEQYF. This chain uses TRBV7-2 with TRBJ2-7, with 7 nucleotides matching TRBD1. The length of the CDR3 is 14 residues. In germline, CDR1 is SGHTA, CDR2 FQGNSA. The V gene end was trimmed by 3 bases and the J gene end by 5 bases; junction bases not matched to a gene: 7.

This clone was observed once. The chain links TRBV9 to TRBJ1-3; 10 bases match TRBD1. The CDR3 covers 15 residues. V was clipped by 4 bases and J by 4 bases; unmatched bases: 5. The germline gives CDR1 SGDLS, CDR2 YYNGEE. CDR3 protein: CASSTGTGVGNTIYF. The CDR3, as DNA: TGTGCCAGCAGCACCGGGACAGGGGTCGGAAACACCATATATTTT.

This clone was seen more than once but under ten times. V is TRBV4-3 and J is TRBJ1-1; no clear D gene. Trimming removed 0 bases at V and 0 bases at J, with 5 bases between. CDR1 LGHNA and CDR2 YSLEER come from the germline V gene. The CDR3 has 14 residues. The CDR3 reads CASSQDRLNTEAFF. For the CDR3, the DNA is TGCGCCAGCAGCCAAGATCGTCTGAACACTGAAGCTTTCTTT.

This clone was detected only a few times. This CDR3 is CASSIGLGRQHGYTF. CDR3 DNA sequence: TGTGCCAGTAGTATAGGATTGGGCAGACAACATGGCTACACCTTC. The chain recombines TRBV19 with TRBJ1-2, with D unclear. CDR3 length: 15 residues. The germline V gene encodes CDR1 LNHDA and CDR2 SQIVND (reference sequence). V was trimmed by 1 base and J by 6 bases, leaving 15 bases between them.

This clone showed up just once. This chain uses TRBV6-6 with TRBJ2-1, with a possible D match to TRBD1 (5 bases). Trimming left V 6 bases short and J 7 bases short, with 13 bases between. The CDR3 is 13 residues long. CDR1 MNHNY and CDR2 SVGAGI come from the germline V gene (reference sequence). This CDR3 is CASRGPPGNEQFF. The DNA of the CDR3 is TGTGCCAGCAGGGGGCCCCCAGGAAATGAGCAGTTCTTC.

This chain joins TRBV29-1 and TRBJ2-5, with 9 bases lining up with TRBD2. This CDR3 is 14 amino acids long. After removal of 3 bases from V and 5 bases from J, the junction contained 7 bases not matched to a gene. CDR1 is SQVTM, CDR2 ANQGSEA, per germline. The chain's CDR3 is CSVERTSEGETQYF. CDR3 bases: TGCAGCGTTGAGCGGACTAGCGAAGGGGAGACCCAGTACTTC.

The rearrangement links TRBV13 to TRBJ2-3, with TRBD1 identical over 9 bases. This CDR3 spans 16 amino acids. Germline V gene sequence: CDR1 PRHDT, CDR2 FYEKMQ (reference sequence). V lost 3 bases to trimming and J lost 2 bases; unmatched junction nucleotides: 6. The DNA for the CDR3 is TGTGCCAGCAGCTTCTCCGGGACAGGGAACACAGATACGCAGTATTTT. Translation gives CASSFSGTGNTDTQYF.

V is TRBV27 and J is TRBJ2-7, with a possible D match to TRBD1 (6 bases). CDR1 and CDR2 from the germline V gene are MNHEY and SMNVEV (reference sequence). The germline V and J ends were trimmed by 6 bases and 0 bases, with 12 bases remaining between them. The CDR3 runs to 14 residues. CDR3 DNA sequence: TGTGCCAGCAGCCCCGGGACAAACTCCTACGAGCAGTACTTC. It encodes CASSPGTNSYEQYF.

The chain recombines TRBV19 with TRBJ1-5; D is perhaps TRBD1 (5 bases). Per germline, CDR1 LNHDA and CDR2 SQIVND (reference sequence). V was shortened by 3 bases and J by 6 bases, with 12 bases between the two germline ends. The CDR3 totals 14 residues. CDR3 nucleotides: TGTGCCAGTAGTATGAAGTGGGGGGGTCAGCCCCAGCATTTT. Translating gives CASSMKWGGQPQHF.

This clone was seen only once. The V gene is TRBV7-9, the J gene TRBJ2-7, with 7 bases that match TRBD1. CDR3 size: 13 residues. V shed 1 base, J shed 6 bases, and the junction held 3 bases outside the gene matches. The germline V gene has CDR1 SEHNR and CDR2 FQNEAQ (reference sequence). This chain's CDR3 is CASSLGGGGEQYF. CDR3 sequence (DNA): TGTGCCAGCAGCTTAGGAGGGGGCGGCGAGCAGTACTTC.

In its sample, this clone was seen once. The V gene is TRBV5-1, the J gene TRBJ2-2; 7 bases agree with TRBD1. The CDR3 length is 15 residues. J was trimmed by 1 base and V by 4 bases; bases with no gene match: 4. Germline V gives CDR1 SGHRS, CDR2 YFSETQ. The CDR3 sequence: CASSAGTENTGELFF. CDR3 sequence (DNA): TGCGCCAGCAGCGCCGGGACAGAGAACACCGGGGAGCTGTTTTTT.

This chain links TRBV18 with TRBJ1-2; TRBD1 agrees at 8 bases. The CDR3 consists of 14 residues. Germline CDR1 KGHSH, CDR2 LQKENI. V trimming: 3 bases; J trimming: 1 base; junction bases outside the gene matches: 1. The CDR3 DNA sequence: TGTGCCAGCTCACCGGACAGGGTTAACTATGGCTACACCTTC. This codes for CASSPDRVNYGYTF.

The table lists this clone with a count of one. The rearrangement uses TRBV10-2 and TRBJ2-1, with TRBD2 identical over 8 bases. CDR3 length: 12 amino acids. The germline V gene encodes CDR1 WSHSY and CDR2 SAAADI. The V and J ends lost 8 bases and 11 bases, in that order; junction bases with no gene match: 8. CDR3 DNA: TGCGCCAGCCGGGGCGGGGGGTATCAGCAGTTCTTC. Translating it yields CASRGGGYQQFF.

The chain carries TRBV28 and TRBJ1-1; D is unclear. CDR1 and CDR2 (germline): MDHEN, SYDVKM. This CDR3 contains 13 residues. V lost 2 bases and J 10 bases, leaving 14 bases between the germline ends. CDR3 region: CASSLRSGKGAFF. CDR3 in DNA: TGTGCCAGCAGTTTACGGTCCGGGAAGGGAGCTTTCTTT.

The CDR3: CASRFRGEGSLISYNEQFF. In DNA, the CDR3 is TGTGCCAGCAGATTTAGGGGCGAAGGTTCCCTGATCTCCTACAATGAGCAGTTCTTC. The rearrangement joins TRBV11-2 to TRBJ2-1; D may be TRBD1 (5 bases). The CDR3 loop spans 19 amino acids. Germline assignment: CDR1 SGHAT and CDR2 FQNNGV. The germline V and J ends were trimmed by 6 bases and 0 bases, with 24 bases remaining between them. Together with reference TRBV11-2 and TRBJ2-1, the CDR3 gives the full variable domain: EAGVAQSPRYKIIEKRQSVAFWCNPISGHATLYWYQQILGQGPKLLIQFQNNGVVDDSQLPKDRFSAERLKGVDSTLKIQPAKLEDSAVYLCASRFRGEGSLISYNEQFFGPGTRLTVL.

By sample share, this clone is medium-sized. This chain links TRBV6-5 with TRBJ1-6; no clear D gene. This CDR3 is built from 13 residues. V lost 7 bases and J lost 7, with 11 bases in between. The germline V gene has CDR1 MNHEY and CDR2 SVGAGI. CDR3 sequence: CASMRTQNSPLHF. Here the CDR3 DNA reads TGTGCCAGCATGAGGACTCAAAATTCACCCCTCCACTTT.

CDR3 nucleotide sequence: TGTGCCTGGAGAAGTAGTGGACAATCGAACACTGAAGCTTTCTTT. Translating gives CAWRSSGQSNTEAFF. The V call is TRBV30, the J call TRBJ1-1, with D perhaps TRBD1 (5 bases). The ends were cut back, 3 bases at V and 1 base at J, with 15 bases in the middle. This CDR3 is 15 amino acids long. Germline CDR1 and CDR2: GTSNPN and SVGIG (reference sequence).

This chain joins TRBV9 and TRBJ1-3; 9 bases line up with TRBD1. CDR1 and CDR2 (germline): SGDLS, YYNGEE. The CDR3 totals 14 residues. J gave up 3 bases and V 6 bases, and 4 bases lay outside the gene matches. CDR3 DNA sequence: TGTGCCAGCACGGGACAGGGTTATGGAAACACCATATATTTT. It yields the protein CASTGQGYGNTIYF.

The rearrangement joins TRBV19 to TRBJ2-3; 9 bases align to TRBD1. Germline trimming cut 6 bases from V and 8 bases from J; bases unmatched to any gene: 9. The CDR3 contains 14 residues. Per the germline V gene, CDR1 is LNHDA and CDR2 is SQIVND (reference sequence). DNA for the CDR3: TGTGCCAGTAGCCTCCGGGACAGGGAGGTTACGCAGTATTTT. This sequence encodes CASSLRDREVTQYF.